This entry is about one TCR beta chain. Its antigen is unknown. This entry comes from a study of T cell responses to AZD1222 COVID-19 vaccine. Points from the study as a whole: After the peak T cell response, and only then, were repertoires sampled.

Second-dose intervals of approximately 4 or approximately 12 weeks were pooled. CDR3 length: 13 amino acids. V was pared by 5 bases and J by 7 bases, with 13 bases between. From germline, CDR1 is SGHTA and CDR2 FQGTGA. Method: immunoSEQ multiplex PCR; TCRdb's copy keeps in-frame clones and lacks some. The table shows roughly 65,000 clones, with 75% to 90% occurring only once. The chain carries TRBV7-3 and TRBJ2-3; D call uncertain. Sequencing used peripheral blood, obtained 28 days after the second AZD1222 dose. This receptor was taken from an adult who received the AZD1222 COVID-19 vaccine. CDR3 in amino acids: CASSPNGRNTQYF. Here the CDR3 DNA reads TGTGCCAGCAGCCCCAATGGGCGGAATACGCAGTATTTT.